The 19 T cell receptor beta chains in this list originate from one sample, sequenced in a study of blood T cell repertoires in COVID-19 (dated by TCRdb to the early 2020s). Library preparation used the immunoSEQ multiplex PCR assay. The immuneACCESS repertoire file appears here via TCRdb, limited to in-frame rearrangements. These files lack a portion of the clones; in checked studies, under half of the deficit traces to unresolved V genes, and the cause of the others is not known. Across this sample there are roughly 250,000 clones, with approximately 87% seen only once. The top ten clonotypes cover around 9.1% of the sample. Sequenced: peripheral blood. These TCRs come from a human donor in a cohort sampled during active COVID-19.

The CDR3 DNA reads TGTGCCAGCAGTTATCAGGGTCAGGGAGAGACCCAGTACTTC. Its translation is CASSYQGQGETQYF. The V gene is TRBV6-6, the J gene TRBJ2-5; possibly TRBD1 for D (5 bases). The V end was cut by 3 bases, the J end by 4 bases, with 12 bases between. The CDR3 covers 14 residues. Looked up from germline, CDR1 is MNHNY and CDR2 is SVGAGI (reference sequence).

This clone was recorded only once. V and J are TRBV18 and TRBJ2-5; 8 bases line up with TRBD2. Looked up from germline, CDR1 is KGHSH and CDR2 is LQKENI. V shed 3 bases and J 4 bases; nucleotides not matched to a gene: 7. The CDR3 is made up of 15 amino acids. In DNA, the CDR3 is TGTGCCAGCTCACCTCCAAGACGGGGGGGAGAGACCCAGTACTTC. It translates to CASSPPRRGGETQYF.

The chain links TRBV3-1 (or the pseudogene TRBV3-2) to TRBJ2-3; TRBD2 matches at 10 bases. With V trimmed by 7 bases and J by 2 bases, 24 bases remained unmatched. Per germline, CDR1 LGHDT and CDR2 YNNKEL (reference sequence). This CDR3 region has 21 residues. CDR3 region: CASNPLGPSGGLRSHTDTQYF. The CDR3 nucleotides read TGTGCCAGCAACCCCCTCGGGCCTAGCGGGGGCCTCAGATCACACACAGATACGCAGTATTTT.

The V and J genes are TRBV3-1 (or the pseudogene TRBV3-2) and TRBJ1-1; TRBD1 matches at 7 bases. Germline assignment: CDR1 LGHDT and CDR2 YNNKEL (reference sequence). The V and J ends lost 4 bases and 3 bases, in that order; junction bases with no gene match: 11. The CDR3 consists of 16 residues. CDR3 sequence: CASSPLGPTGDTEAFF. As DNA, the CDR3 is TGTGCCAGCAGCCCCCTCGGCCCCACAGGGGACACTGAAGCTTTCTTT.

The rearrangement joins TRBV29-1 to TRBJ2-1; 7 nucleotides agree with TRBD2. Germline values: CDR1 SQVTM, CDR2 ANQGSEA. The trim removed 8 bases at V and 4 bases at J, leaving 5 bases unmatched. This CDR3 has 12 amino acids. The CDR3 loop reads CSTWGGYNEQFF. CDR3 DNA sequence: TGCAGCACCTGGGGGGGGTACAATGAGCAGTTCTTC.

This chain links TRBV12-3 or TRBV12-4 with TRBJ1-3; no reliable D call. The V end lost 5 bases, the J end lost 4 bases, and 3 bases lay between the germline ends. The CDR3 has 11 residues. The CDR3 nucleotides read TGTGCCAGCAGTCAAGGAAACACCATATATTTT. It encodes CASSQGNTIYF.

The chain couples TRBV4-1 to TRBJ1-1, with D hard to call. CDR3 size: 13 residues. The germline V gene has CDR1 MGHRA and CDR2 YSYEKL. Trimming cost V 4 bases and J 1 base, with 7 bases left between them. The CDR3 DNA follows: TGCGCCAGCAGCCGGAGGGAGAACACTGAAGCTTTCTTT. Its protein product is CASSRRENTEAFF.

The chain recombines TRBV5-1 with TRBJ2-5; D gene uncertain. The V gene lost 2 bases and the J gene lost 5 bases, with 25 bases spanning the gap. CDR3 length: 18 amino acids. The V gene's germline CDR1 is SGHRS and CDR2 YFSETQ. CDR3 protein: CASSFGLKLALIWETQYF. The CDR3 DNA follows: TGCGCCAGCAGCTTTGGCCTCAAATTAGCTTTGATATGGGAGACCCAGTACTTC.

This clone was recorded once. The gene calls are TRBV28 and TRBJ1-4; a weak D match, TRBD1 (6 bases). The germline V gene encodes CDR1 MDHEN and CDR2 SYDVKM. CDR3 length: 13 residues. The V and J ends lost 11 bases and 0 bases respectively, with 10 bases between them. The CDR3 here is CAARGATNEKLFF. The DNA of the CDR3 is TGTGCCGCCAGGGGAGCAACTAATGAAAAACTGTTTTTT. The full variable domain, rest sourced from reference TRBV28 and TRBJ1-4, is DVKVTQSSRYLVKRTGEKVFLECVQDMDHENMFWYRQDPGLGLRLIYFSYDVKMKEKGDIPEGYSVSREKKERFSLILESASTNQTSMYLCAARGATNEKLFFGSGTQLSVL.

The gene calls are TRBV9 and TRBJ1-6; D perhaps matches TRBD1 (6 bases). This CDR3 has 16 residues. V was pared by 0 bases and J by 5 bases, with 12 bases between. Germline V gene sequence: CDR1 SGDLS, CDR2 YYNGEE. CDR3 nucleotides: TGTGCCAGCAGCGTAGAGTTAGGGGGAGATAATTCACCCCTCCACTTT. As protein: CASSVELGGDNSPLHF.

The J gene is TRBJ1-2, the V gene TRBV5-4; 7 bases match TRBD1. CDR1 SGHNT and CDR2 YYREEE come from the germline V gene (reference sequence). The CDR3 contains 14 residues. Trimming took 4 bases from V and 3 from J; bases not matched to a gene: 6. As DNA, the CDR3 is TGTGCCAGCAGCGAAGGACAGGACCACTATGGCTACACCTTC. It codes for CASSEGQDHYGYTF.

The chain is built from TRBV4-1 and TRBJ1-6, with 9 nucleotides matching TRBD1. The germline CDR1 and CDR2 sequences are MGHRA and YSYEKL. V was pared by 4 bases and J by 7 bases, with 8 bases of the junction left unmatched. The CDR3 extends over 16 amino acids. The CDR3 sequence is CASSPETGGPNSPLHF. For the CDR3, the DNA is TGCGCCAGCAGCCCGGAAACAGGGGGCCCGAATTCACCCCTCCACTTT.

The chain is built from TRBV19 and TRBJ1-4, with D hard to call. CDR3 length equals 15 residues. Germline loops: CDR1 LNHDA, CDR2 SQIVND (reference sequence). V was cut by 2 bases and J by 4 bases, with 11 bases left in between. The CDR3, as DNA: TGTGCCAGTAGTATACGCGCAGGCATTAATGAAAAACTGTTTTTT. Translated, it gives CASSIRAGINEKLFF.

This rearrangement joins TRBV6-6 to TRBJ2-3; 8 positions agree with TRBD1. V lost 5 bases, J lost 3 bases, and 13 bases stayed unmatched. From germline, CDR1 is MNHNY and CDR2 SVGAGI (reference sequence). The CDR3 has 17 amino acids. CDR3 region: CASSPRQTGTGTDTQYF. In nucleotides, the CDR3 is TGTGCCAGCAGTCCCCGCCAGACAGGGACAGGTACAGATACGCAGTATTTT.

The V and J genes are TRBV9 and TRBJ2-5, with D unresolved. The length of the CDR3 is 14 residues. The ends were cut back, 0 bases at V and 1 base at J, with 7 bases in the middle. Germline values: CDR1 SGDLS, CDR2 YYNGEE. The CDR3 protein is CASSVDGGQETQYF. In DNA, the CDR3 is TGTGCCAGCAGCGTAGATGGCGGCCAAGAGACCCAGTACTTC.

This chain connects TRBV15 to TRBJ2-7; 8 bases map to TRBD2. The germline V gene has CDR1 LNHNV and CDR2 YYDKDF (reference sequence). The CDR3 runs to 13 residues. V trimming: 6 bases; J trimming: 3 bases; junction bases outside the gene matches: 4. The CDR3 here is CATRPGTSYEQYF. For the CDR3, the DNA is TGTGCCACCAGACCCGGGACTAGCTACGAGCAGTACTTC.

The CDR3 reads CAISASQGGRDEQFF. CDR3 DNA sequence: TGTGCCATCAGTGCCTCCCAGGGCGGACGGGATGAGCAGTTCTTC. The chain links TRBV10-3 to TRBJ2-1, with TRBD1 as a possible D gene (5 bases). This CDR3 has 15 amino acids. With 4 bases removed from V and 8 bases from J, the gap between germline ends came to 18 bases. Germline assignment: CDR1 ENHRY and CDR2 SYGVKD.

The V and J genes are TRBV6-2 or TRBV6-3 and TRBJ2-7, with 11 nucleotides matching TRBD2. Trimming took 4 bases from V and 0 from J; bases not matched to a gene: 11. Germline assignment: CDR1 MNHEY and CDR2 SVGEGT. The CDR3 covers 18 residues. The CDR3 nucleotides are TGTGCCAGCAGTTCCCGTAGCGGGAGGGCCGAAATCTCCTACGAGCAGTACTTC. This sequence encodes CASSSRSGRAEISYEQYF.

The rearrangement links TRBV5-6 to TRBJ2-7; TRBD1 agrees at 8 bases. The V segment lost 3 bases and the J segment 4 bases; nucleotides outside the gene matches: 9. The CDR3 is 15 amino acids. The germline CDR1 and CDR2 sequences are SGHDT and YYEEEE. The CDR3 loop reads CASSSPGQGLYEQYF. CDR3 in DNA: TGTGCCAGCAGCTCTCCAGGACAGGGACTTTACGAGCAGTACTTC.